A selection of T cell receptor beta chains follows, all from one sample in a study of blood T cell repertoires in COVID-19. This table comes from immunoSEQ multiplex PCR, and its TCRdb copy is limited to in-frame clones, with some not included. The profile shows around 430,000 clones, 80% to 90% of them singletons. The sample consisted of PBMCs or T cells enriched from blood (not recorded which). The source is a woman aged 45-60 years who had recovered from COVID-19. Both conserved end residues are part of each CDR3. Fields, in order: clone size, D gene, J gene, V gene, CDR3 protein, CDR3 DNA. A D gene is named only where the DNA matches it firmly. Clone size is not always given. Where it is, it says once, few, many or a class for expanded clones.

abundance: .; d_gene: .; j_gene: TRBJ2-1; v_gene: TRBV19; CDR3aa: CASSLGAGLFDNEQFF; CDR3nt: TGTGCCAGTAGCCTAGGGGCAGGCCTTTTCGACAATGAGCAGTTCTTC
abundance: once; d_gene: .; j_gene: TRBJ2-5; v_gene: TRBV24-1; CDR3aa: CATSDSEGRETQYF; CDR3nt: TGTGCCACCAGTGATTCGGAGGGGAGAGAGACCCAGTACTTC
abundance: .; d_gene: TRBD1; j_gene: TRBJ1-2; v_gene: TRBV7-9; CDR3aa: CASSLGQGDYGYTF; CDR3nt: TGTGCCAGCAGCTTAGGACAGGGGGACTATGGCTACACCTTC
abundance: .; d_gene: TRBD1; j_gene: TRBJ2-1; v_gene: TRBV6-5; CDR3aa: CASRKTGARHEQFF; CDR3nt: TGTGCCAGCAGGAAAACAGGGGCGAGGCATGAGCAGTTCTTC
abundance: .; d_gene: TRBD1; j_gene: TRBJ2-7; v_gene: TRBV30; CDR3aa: CAWTAGQGAYEQYF; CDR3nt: TGTGCCTGGACCGCCGGACAGGGGGCCTACGAGCAGTACTTC
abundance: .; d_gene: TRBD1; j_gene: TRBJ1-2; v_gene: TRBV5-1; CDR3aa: CASKERQGDYGYTF; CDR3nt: TGCGCCAGCAAAGAACGGCAGGGGGACTATGGCTACACCTTC
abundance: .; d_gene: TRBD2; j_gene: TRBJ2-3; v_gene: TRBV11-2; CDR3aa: CASSLLLGSGDTDTQYF; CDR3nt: TGTGCCAGCAGCTTACTTCTAGGTAGCGGGGACACAGATACGCAGTATTTT
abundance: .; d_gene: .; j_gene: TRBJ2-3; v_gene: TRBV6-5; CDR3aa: CASRVGAGYGDTQYF; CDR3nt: TGTGCCAGCAGGGTGGGGGCAGGTTACGGAGATACGCAGTATTTT
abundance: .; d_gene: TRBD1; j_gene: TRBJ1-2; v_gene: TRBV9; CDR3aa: CASSDRTGYGYTF; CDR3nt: TGTGCCAGCAGCGACCGGACAGGCTATGGCTACACCTTC
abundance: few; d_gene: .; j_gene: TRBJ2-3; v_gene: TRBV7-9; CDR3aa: CASSHNTIDTQYF; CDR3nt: TGTGCCAGCAGCCATAACACAATCGATACGCAGTATTTT
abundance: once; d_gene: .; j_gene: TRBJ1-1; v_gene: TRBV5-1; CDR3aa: CASSFREGNTEAFF; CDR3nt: TGCGCCAGCAGCTTTCGTGAGGGGAACACTGAAGCTTTCTTT
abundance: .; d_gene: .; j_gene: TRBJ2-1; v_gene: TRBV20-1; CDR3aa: CSASVSRQFF; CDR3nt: TGCAGTGCTAGTGTCTCGAGGCAGTTCTTC
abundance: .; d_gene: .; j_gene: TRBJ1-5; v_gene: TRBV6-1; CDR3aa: CASSENGNQPQHF; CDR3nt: TGTGCCAGCAGTGAAAACGGTAACCAGCCCCAGCATTTT
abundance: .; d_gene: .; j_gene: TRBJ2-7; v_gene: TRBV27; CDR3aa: CASSFRGNYEQYF; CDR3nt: TGTGCCAGCAGTTTTCGGGGTAACTACGAGCAGTACTTC
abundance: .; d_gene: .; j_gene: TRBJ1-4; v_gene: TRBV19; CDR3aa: CASSPLGRGDEKLFF; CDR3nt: TGTGCCAGTAGTCCTCTGGGGAGGGGTGACGAAAAACTGTTTTTT
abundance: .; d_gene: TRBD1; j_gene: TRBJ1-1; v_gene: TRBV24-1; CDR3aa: CATSEGDRDNTEAFF; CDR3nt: TGTGCCACCAGTGAGGGGGACAGGGATAACACTGAAGCTTTCTTT
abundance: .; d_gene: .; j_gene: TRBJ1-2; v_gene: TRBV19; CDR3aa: CASRSAGTIYGYTF; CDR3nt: TGTGCCAGTAGATCCGCTGGGACAATATATGGCTACACCTTC
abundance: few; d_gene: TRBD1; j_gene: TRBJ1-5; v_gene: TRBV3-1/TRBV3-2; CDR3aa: CASSPRQGARQPQHF; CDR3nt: TGTGCCAGCAGCCCGAGACAGGGGGCTAGGCAGCCCCAGCATTTT
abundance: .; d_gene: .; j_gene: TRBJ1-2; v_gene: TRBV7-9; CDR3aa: CASSSTYGYTF; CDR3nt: TGTGCCAGCAGCTCTACCTATGGCTACACCTTC
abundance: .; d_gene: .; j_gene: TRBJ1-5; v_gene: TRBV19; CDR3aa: CASSITLNQPQHF; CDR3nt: TGTGCCAGTAGTATCACTCTCAATCAGCCCCAGCATTTT
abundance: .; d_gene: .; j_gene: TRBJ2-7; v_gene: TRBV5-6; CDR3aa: CASSLWSALNEQYF; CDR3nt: TGTGCCAGCAGCTTGTGGTCAGCGTTGAACGAGCAGTACTTC
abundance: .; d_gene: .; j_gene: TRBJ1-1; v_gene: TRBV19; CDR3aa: CASSILTEAFF; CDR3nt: TGTGCCAGTAGTATCCTTACTGAAGCTTTCTTT
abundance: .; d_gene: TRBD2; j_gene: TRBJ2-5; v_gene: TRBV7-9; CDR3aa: CASTPGGAGTQYF; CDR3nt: TGTGCCAGCACCCCCGGGGGGGCGGGGACCCAGTACTTC
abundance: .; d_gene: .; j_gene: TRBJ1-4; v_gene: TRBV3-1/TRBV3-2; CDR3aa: CASSQGTGKKLFF; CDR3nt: TGTGCCAGCAGCCAAGGAACAGGCAAAAAACTGTTTTTT
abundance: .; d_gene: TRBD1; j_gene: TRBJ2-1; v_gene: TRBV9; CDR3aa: CASSVVGQNNEQFF; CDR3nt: TGTGCCAGCAGCGTAGTGGGACAGAATAATGAGCAGTTCTTC
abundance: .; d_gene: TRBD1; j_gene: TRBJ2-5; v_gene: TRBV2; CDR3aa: CASSTGTGVRETQYF; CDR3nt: TGTGCCAGCAGTACCGGGACAGGGGTGCGGGAGACCCAGTACTTC
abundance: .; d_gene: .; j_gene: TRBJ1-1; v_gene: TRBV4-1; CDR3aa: CASSLAVPAEAFF; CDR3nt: TGCGCCAGCAGCCTCGCGGTTCCAGCTGAAGCTTTCTTT
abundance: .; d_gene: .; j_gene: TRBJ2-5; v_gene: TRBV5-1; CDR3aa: CASSLNGGETQYF; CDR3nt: TGCGCCAGCAGCTTGAATGGAGGGGAGACCCAGTACTTC
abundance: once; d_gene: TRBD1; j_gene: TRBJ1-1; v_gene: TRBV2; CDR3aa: CASRGTGLTEAFF; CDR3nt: TGTGCCAGCAGAGGGACAGGGCTCACTGAAGCTTTCTTT